This T cell receptor beta chain is from a study of blood T cell repertoires in COVID-19. Study context: Researchers got acute and convalescent COVID-19 samples from the United States, Italy and Spain.

CDR1 and CDR2 from the germline V gene are GTSNPN and SVGIG (reference sequence). The V end was cut by 0 bases, the J end by 3 bases, with 9 bases between. The CDR3 sequence is 14 residues long. Per the study methods: Estimates of nucleated cell counts were drawn from the amplification of reference gene primers. Produced via immunoSEQ multiplex PCR; TCRdb's table is partial and in-frame only. V, J and clone size are taken as reported in that table, and D and trimming were inferred from the DNA itself. The data contain approximately 97,000 clones, almost 85% of them singletons. The sequence came from a man between 40 and 49 years old with active or convalescent COVID-19. The chain combines TRBV30 with TRBJ1-5; D call uncertain. Sequencing was performed on peripheral blood. The CDR3 DNA sequence: TGTGCCTGGAGTGTTGGAGGAAACAATCAGCCCCAGCATTTT. Protein product: CAWSVGGNNQPQHF.